The 13 T cell receptor beta chains listed next were all sequenced from one sample in a study of identical twins. TCRdb fed the 5' RACE reads into MiXCR, producing one record per CDR3 protein. The table has hundreds of thousands of distinct CDR3 sequences, approximately 18% seen once; the top ten hold roughly 14%. The sample was also linked to a second study, of T cells expressing NK-cell markers.

The material sequenced was PBMCs. These receptor sequences come from a woman aged 18-35 years in good health.

This clonotype was detected a few times. This chain uses TRBV20-1 with TRBJ2-2; D is uncertain. V was shortened by 5 bases and J by 5 bases, with 9 bases between the two germline ends. This CDR3 is built from 12 residues. Germline lookup yields CDR1 DFQATT and CDR2 SNEGSKA (reference sequence). In DNA form, the CDR3 reads TGCAGTGCTCAATTCCAAACCGGGGAGCTGTTTTTT. Translating it yields CSAQFQTGELFF.

This clonotype was seen a handful of times. The chain joins TRBV5-5 to TRBJ2-7; no clear D. This CDR3 has 14 residues. The germline V and J ends were trimmed by 2 bases and 0 bases, with 9 bases remaining between them. Germline V gene lookup returns CDR1 SGHKS and CDR2 YYEKEE (reference sequence). CDR3 coding DNA: TGTGCCAGCAGCTTCCAGCCTGGCTCCTACGAGCAGTACTTC. Translated: CASSFQPGSYEQYF.

The chain combines TRBV3-1 with TRBJ2-1, with D perhaps TRBD2 (5 bases). This CDR3 is 16 amino acids long. Germline CDR1 and CDR2: LGHDT and YNNKEL (reference sequence). Trimming cost V 0 bases and J 12 bases, with 21 bases left between them. The CDR3, as DNA: TGTGCCAGCAGCCAAGATATAGGACTGGGTGACATCGGGCAGTTCTTC. Its protein product is CASSQDIGLGDIGQFF.

This clonotype was detected a few times. The J gene is TRBJ2-6, the V gene TRBV20-1; 9 nucleotides align to TRBD1. The CDR3 has 16 residues. Germline V CDR1 and CDR2: DFQATT, SNEGSKA (reference sequence). In DNA, the CDR3 is TGCACCACCACGACACAGGGGGCCACGGGGGCCAACGTCCTGACTTTC. This encodes CTTTTQGATGANVLTF.

The gene calls are TRBV29-1 and TRBJ1-2; the D is unclear. Germline CDR1 is SQVTM and CDR2 is ANQGSEA. The CDR3 covers 11 residues. Trimming pared 4 bases from V and 3 bases from J, leaving 6 bases between. The CDR3 sequence is CSVGADYGYTF. CDR3 sequence (DNA): TGCAGCGTTGGGGCAGACTATGGCTACACCTTC.

The chain combines TRBV20-1 with TRBJ2-3; no definite D call. The CDR3 totals 15 residues. The germline CDR1 and CDR2 sequences are DFQATT and SNEGSKA (reference sequence). The V end lost 3 bases, the J end lost 1 base, and 14 bases lay between the germline ends. The CDR3 spells CSASPGGPRTDTQYF. CDR3 bases: TGCAGTGCTAGCCCCGGCGGCCCCCGCACAGATACGCAGTATTTT.

This sequence joins TRBV12-3 or TRBV12-4 and TRBJ2-7; perhaps TRBD1 as D (6 bases). CDR3 length equals 13 residues. Trimming left V 5 bases short and J 3 bases short, with 11 bases between. The CDR3 coding sequence is TGTGCCAGCAGTAGGGGGACAAACTACGAGCAGTACTTC. Translating it yields CASSRGTNYEQYF.

This chain connects TRBV6-1 to TRBJ1-4; D not certain. This CDR3 is 16 amino acids long. The germline gives CDR1 MNHNS, CDR2 SASEGT. Trimming pared 6 bases from V and 3 bases from J, leaving 17 bases between. In nucleotides, the CDR3 is TGTGCCAGCAGCCCCAGTCGTTGGGGTTCTAATGAAAAACTGTTTTTT. This encodes CASSPSRWGSNEKLFF.

The sample holds a few counts of this clonotype. This rearrangement joins TRBV2 to TRBJ2-1; D perhaps matches TRBD1 (5 bases). Deletions cut 7 bases from V and 3 bases from J, with 13 bases between. The CDR3 spans 14 residues. CDR1 is SNHLY, CDR2 FYNNEI, per germline. CDR3 residues: CASTLGAGYNEQFF. For the CDR3, the DNA is TGTGCCAGCACCCTAGGGGCAGGCTACAATGAGCAGTTCTTC.

This clonotype was found a few times. The genes are TRBV4-3 and TRBJ2-2; 9 bases are shared with TRBD2. Germline V gene lookup returns CDR1 LGHNA and CDR2 YSLEER. V was pared by 4 bases and J by 3 bases, with 3 bases of the junction left unmatched. CDR3 length: 15 residues. In DNA, the CDR3 is TGCGCCAGCAGCCTAATAGCGGGGGACACCGGGGAGCTGTTTTTT. Translated: CASSLIAGDTGELFF.

This chain connects TRBV12-3 or TRBV12-4 to TRBJ2-7; weak D call: TRBD1 (6 bases). The CDR3 sequence is 13 residues long. Trimming removed 7 bases at V and 6 bases at J, with 16 bases between. CDR3 protein: CASTSGDPLEQYF. The CDR3, as DNA: TGTGCCAGCACGTCAGGGGATCCTCTCGAGCAGTACTTC.

The chain employs TRBV6-5 and TRBJ1-1; TRBD1 aligns across 7 bases. Looked up from germline, CDR1 is MNHEY and CDR2 is SVGAGI. V lost 0 bases and J lost 4; bases outside the gene matches: 5. This CDR3 is 15 amino acids long. DNA for the CDR3: TGTGCCAGCAGTTACTCTCCAGGGGGAGGCACTGAAGCTTTCTTT. This translates into CASSYSPGGGTEAFF.

This clonotype came up a few times. The rearrangement links TRBV10-3 to TRBJ2-5; D might be TRBD2 (5 bases). CDR1 is ENHRY, CDR2 SYGVKD, per germline. CDR3 length equals 14 residues. Trimming removed 3 bases from V and 7 bases from J, with 15 bases in between. The CDR3 DNA follows: TGTGCCATCAGTGAAGGCCCCGGGGTTGGGACCCAGTACTTC. It yields the protein CAISEGPGVGTQYF.